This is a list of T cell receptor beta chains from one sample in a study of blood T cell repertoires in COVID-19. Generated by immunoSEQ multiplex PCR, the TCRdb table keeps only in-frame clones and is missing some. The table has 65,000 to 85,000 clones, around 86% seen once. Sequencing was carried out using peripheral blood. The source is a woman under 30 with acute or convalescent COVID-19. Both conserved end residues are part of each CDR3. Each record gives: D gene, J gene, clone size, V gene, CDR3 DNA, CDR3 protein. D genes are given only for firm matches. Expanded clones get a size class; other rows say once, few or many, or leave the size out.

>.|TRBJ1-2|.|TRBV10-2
TGCGCCAGCAGTGAGTCTCAGGGGTATGGCTACACCTTC
CASSESQGYGYTF
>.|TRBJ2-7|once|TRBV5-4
TGTGCCAGCAGCGACGGATTAGGACAGTCCTACGAGCAGTACTTC
CASSDGLGQSYEQYF
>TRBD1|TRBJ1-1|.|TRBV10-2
TGCGCCAGCAGTGAGTCAGACAGGGGGAACACTGAAGCTTTCTTT
CASSESDRGNTEAFF
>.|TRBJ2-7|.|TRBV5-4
TGTGCCAGCAGCAGGAGTGGGTACGAGCAGTACTTC
CASSRSGYEQYF
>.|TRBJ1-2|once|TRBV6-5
TGTGCCAGCAGAACTGGTGAGGGCTATGGCTACACCTTC
CASRTGEGYGYTF
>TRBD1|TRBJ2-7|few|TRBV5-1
TGCGCCAGCAGCTTGGCTGACAGGGGTTCGCGTGAGCAGTACTTC
CASSLADRGSREQYF
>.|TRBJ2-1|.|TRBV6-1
TGTGCCAGCAGTGAAGTCGAGGAGGGTGGGAATGAGCAGTTCTTC
CASSEVEEGGNEQFF
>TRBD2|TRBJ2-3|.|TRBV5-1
TGCGCCAGCAGCTTGGAAGGCGGGGGGGTCACAGATACGCAGTATTTT
CASSLEGGGVTDTQYF
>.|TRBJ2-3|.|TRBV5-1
TGCGCCAGCAGCTCCACAGGGAGTGGAGATACGCAGTATTTT
CASSSTGSGDTQYF
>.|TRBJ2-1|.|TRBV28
TGTGCCAGCAGGGGGGGACTCGGCGGCTCCTACAATGAGCAGTTCTTC
CASRGGLGGSYNEQFF
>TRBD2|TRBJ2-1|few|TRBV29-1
TGCAGCGTTGCACTAGCGGGAGGGCTACACTACAATGAGCAGTTCTTC
CSVALAGGLHYNEQFF
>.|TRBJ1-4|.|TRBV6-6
TGTGCCAGCAGTTACTCATACCCAGGGACTAATGAAAAACTGTTTTTT
CASSYSYPGTNEKLFF
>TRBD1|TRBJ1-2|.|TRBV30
TGTGCCTGGAGTAACGGACAGGGCGATGGCTACACCTTC
CAWSNGQGDGYTF
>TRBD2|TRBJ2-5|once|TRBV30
TGTGCCTGGAGTGTAGGTAGCGGGAGTCTGGAGACCCAGTACTTC
CAWSVGSGSLETQYF
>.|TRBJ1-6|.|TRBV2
TGTGCCAGCAGTGCCCAGGAGGTATCACCCCTCCACTTT
CASSAQEVSPLHF
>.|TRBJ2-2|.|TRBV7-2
TGTGCCAGCAGCTTAGGCCAGATCGGGGAGCTGTTTTTT
CASSLGQIGELFF
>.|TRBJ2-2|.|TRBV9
TGTGCCAGCAGCGTAGTGGCCATTGGAGCCGGGGAGCTGTTTTTT
CASSVVAIGAGELFF
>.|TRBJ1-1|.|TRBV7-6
TGTGCCAGCAGCTTAGTCCAGGGCACTGAAGCTTTCTTT
CASSLVQGTEAFF
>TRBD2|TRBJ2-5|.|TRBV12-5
TGTGCTAGTGGTTTGGTTGCTAAGGGCGGGAGGACCCAAGAGACCCAGTACTTC
CASGLVAKGGRTQETQYF
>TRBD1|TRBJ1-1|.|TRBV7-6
TGTGCCAGCAGCTTAGCGCCGGGACAGGTAGTCACTGAAGCTTTCTTT
CASSLAPGQVVTEAFF
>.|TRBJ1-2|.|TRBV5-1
TGCGCCAGCAGCAGGGGACAAGAGAACTATGGCTACACCTTC
CASSRGQENYGYTF
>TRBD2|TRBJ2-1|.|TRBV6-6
TGTGCCAGCAGCCGCATAGGGACTAGCCATGAGCAGTTCTTC
CASSRIGTSHEQFF
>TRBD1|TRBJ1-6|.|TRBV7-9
TGTGCCAGCAGCCCTGACAGGGGGACAAATTCACCCCTCCACTTT
CASSPDRGTNSPLHF
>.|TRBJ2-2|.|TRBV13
TGTGCCAGCAGCTTATCAGACCTGGCGGGGCGGAACACCGGGGAGCTGTTTTTT
CASSLSDLAGRNTGELFF
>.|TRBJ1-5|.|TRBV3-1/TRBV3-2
TGTGCCAGCAGCCAAGGGGTACAGAATAATCAGCCCCAGCATTTT
CASSQGVQNNQPQHF
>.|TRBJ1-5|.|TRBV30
TGTGCCTGGAGTGGCGGAGGTAAAGGCAATCAGCCCCAGCATTTT
CAWSGGGKGNQPQHF
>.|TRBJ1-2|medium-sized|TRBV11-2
TGTGCCAGCAGCTGGGGCAGTGGCTCTAACTATGGCTACACCTTC
CASSWGSGSNYGYTF
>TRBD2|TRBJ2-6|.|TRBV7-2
TGTGCCAGCAGCTTATTTGGGACTAGCGGGAGCTCTGGGGCCAACGTCCTGACTTTC
CASSLFGTSGSSGANVLTF
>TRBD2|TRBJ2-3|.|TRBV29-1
TGCAGCGTTGGGGGGCTAGCGGGATCAGATACGCAGTATTTT
CSVGGLAGSDTQYF
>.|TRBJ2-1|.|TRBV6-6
TGTGCCAGCAGTTACTCGACGGAAGCGGGCAATGAGCAGTTCTTC
CASSYSTEAGNEQFF
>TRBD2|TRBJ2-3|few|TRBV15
TGTGCCACCAGCGTTAGCGGGGGGCCTGCTAATACGCAGTATTTT
CATSVSGGPANTQYF
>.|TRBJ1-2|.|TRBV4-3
TGCGCCAGCAGCCAAGAGGCGTTAAAGGGGGGCTACACCTTC
CASSQEALKGGYTF
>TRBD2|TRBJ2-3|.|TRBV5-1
TGCGCCAGCAGCTTGGGACTAGCGGCTAGCACAGATACGCAGTATTTT
CASSLGLAASTDTQYF
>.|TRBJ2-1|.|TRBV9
TGTGCCATCGGGTGTCCTAGCTCCTACAATGAGCAGTTCTTC
CAIGCPSSYNEQFF
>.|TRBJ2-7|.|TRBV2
TGTGCCAGCAGTGTGATGGGGCATACCCCCTACGAGCAGTACTTC
CASSVMGHTPYEQYF
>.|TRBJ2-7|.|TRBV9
TGTGCCAGCAGCGTAGAACAGGGTTCCTACGAGCAGTACTTC
CASSVEQGSYEQYF
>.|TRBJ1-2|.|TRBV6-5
TGTGCCAGCAGTTTGTCCGACAGCTCCGTCTATGGCTACACCTTC
CASSLSDSSVYGYTF
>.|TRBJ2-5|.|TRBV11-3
TGTGCCAGCAGCTTAAGTGGGGCCCCTGGGGAGACCCAGTACTTC
CASSLSGAPGETQYF
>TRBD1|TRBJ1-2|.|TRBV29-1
TGCAGCGCAGGAGACAGGGATAGCCATGGCTACACCTTC
CSAGDRDSHGYTF
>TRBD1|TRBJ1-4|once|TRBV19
TGTGCCAGTAGGACAGGGGTTGTAGGAGAAAAACTGTTTTTT
CASRTGVVGEKLFF
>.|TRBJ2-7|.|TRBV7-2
TGTGCCAGCAGCTTCAGCAACACGAAGGGGGAGCAGTACTTC
CASSFSNTKGEQYF
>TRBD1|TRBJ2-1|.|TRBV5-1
TGCGCCAGCAGCTTGGGCTCGGGACAGGGTATCGATGAGCAGTTCTTC
CASSLGSGQGIDEQFF